These 9 T cell receptor beta chains were sequenced from one sample in a study of blood T cell repertoires in COVID-19. TCRdb keeps only in-frame clones here, not all; method: immunoSEQ multiplex PCR. This sample carries around 63,000 clones, around 82% of them seen once, and the ten largest clones take 15% to 20%. Material for sequencing was peripheral blood. All receptors derive from a man between 60 and 75 years old with COVID-19, enrolled during active disease.

V and J are TRBV3-1 (or the pseudogene TRBV3-2) and TRBJ1-1; D gene ambiguous. The CDR3 covers 13 residues. The V end lost 1 base, the J end lost 10 bases, and 13 bases lay between the germline ends. From germline, CDR1 is LGHDT and CDR2 YNNKEL (reference sequence). The CDR3 DNA reads as TGTGCCAGCAGCCAAGGGATCGGGAGTGGAGCTTTCTTT. This sequence encodes CASSQGIGSGAFF.

The chain employs TRBV7-2 and TRBJ2-4; 9 bases match TRBD1. V lost 5 bases, J lost 5 bases, and 10 bases stayed unmatched. The germline V gene has CDR1 SGHTA and CDR2 FQGNSA. The CDR3 is made up of 16 amino acids. The CDR3 nucleotides read TGTGCCAGCAGCAGAGACCGGGACAGGGATCAAAACATTCAGTACTTC. It translates to CASSRDRDRDQNIQYF.

The chain joins TRBV3-1 (or the pseudogene TRBV3-2) to TRBJ2-1; 9 nucleotides agree with TRBD2. CDR3 length equals 15 residues. Trimming at V came to 2 bases and at J to 4 bases, leaving 3 bases not matched to a gene. Per the germline V gene, CDR1 is LGHDT and CDR2 is YNNKEL (reference sequence). CDR3 loop: CASSQPGLAYNEQFF. CDR3 DNA sequence: TGTGCCAGCAGCCAACCCGGACTAGCGTACAATGAGCAGTTCTTC.

This chain joins TRBV2 and TRBJ1-2; TRBD1 aligns across 8 bases. CDR3 length: 14 residues. Trimming removed 9 bases from V and 5 bases from J; junction bases left unmatched: 11. CDR1 is SNHLY, CDR2 FYNNEI, per germline. CDR3 loop: CARGGSGGTYGYTF. The CDR3 DNA reads TGTGCCAGGGGAGGTTCAGGGGGCACATATGGCTACACCTTC.

The chain recombines TRBV30 with TRBJ2-5; 7 bases are a match to TRBD2. Germline V gene data show CDR1 as GTSNPN and CDR2 as SVGIG (reference sequence). V was pared by 2 bases and J by 4 bases, with 13 bases of the junction left unmatched. The CDR3 consists of 16 residues. The CDR3 reads CAWSLGLAAPIETQYF. In DNA form, the CDR3 reads TGTGCCTGGAGTCTAGGGCTAGCGGCCCCTATAGAGACCCAGTACTTC.

V is TRBV4-2 and J is TRBJ2-1, with 11 positions matching TRBD2. The CDR3 is 15 amino acids. Germline CDR1 LGHNA, CDR2 YNFKEQ. With 4 bases clipped from V and 9 bases from J, the junction kept 8 bases outside the gene matches. The CDR3, as DNA: TGTGCCAGCAGCCCAATAGCGGGAGGGCCTGGTGAGCAGTTCTTC. Amino acid sequence: CASSPIAGGPGEQFF.

The V and J genes are TRBV7-3 and TRBJ2-3, with a possible D match to TRBD2 (6 bases). The CDR3 consists of 14 residues. Germline values: CDR1 SGHTA, CDR2 FQGTGA. V lost 5 bases, J lost 5 bases, and 14 bases lay in between. The CDR3 DNA reads as TGTGCCAGCAGCCCCCGTGGCGGGGAAGATACGCAGTATTTT. Its protein product is CASSPRGGEDTQYF. The full variable domain, in which reference TRBV7-3 and TRBJ2-3 provide the parts outside the CDR3, is GAGVSQTPSNKVTEKGKYVELRCDPISGHTALYWYRQSLGQGPEFLIYFQGTGAADDSGLPNDRFFAVRPEGSVSTLKIQRTERGDSAVYLCASSPRGGEDTQYFGPGTRLTVL.

The chain couples TRBV6-5 to TRBJ1-5; D is uncertain. Germline CDR1 MNHEY, CDR2 SVGAGI. Trimming cost V 10 bases and J 0 bases, with 16 bases left between them. There are 15 residues in the CDR3. CDR3 loop: CATQVRGYSNQPQHF. Written as DNA, the CDR3 is TGTGCCACCCAAGTTCGGGGATATAGCAATCAGCCCCAGCATTTT.

This CDR3 is CASSLPNGQGQGYTF. DNA of the CDR3: TGTGCCAGCAGCTTACCAAACGGACAGGGTCAAGGCTACACCTTC. The chain has TRBV7-9 and TRBJ1-2; 8 positions agree with TRBD1. Germline values: CDR1 SEHNR, CDR2 FQNEAQ (reference sequence). Trimming removed 2 bases from V and 8 bases from J; junction bases left unmatched: 10. The CDR3 is 15 residues long.